Below, one T cell receptor (beta chain) is given with its context. The germline CDR1 and CDR2 sequences are SGHNT and YYREEE (reference sequence). V dropped 0 bases and J dropped 3; count of bases not matched to a gene: 6. The CDR3 is 16 residues long. This entry is derived from a study of cytomegalovirus exposure and HLA in healthy donors. On the study more broadly: A previous analysis identified fewer than 130 million unique TCR beta sequences derived from some 170 million T cells.

Amplification used 60 Vbeta primers and 13 Jbeta primers. Original methodology: Later reanalysis found approximately 76 million unique TCR beta chains, 10 million to 12 million of them shared. Repertoires were generated with immunoSEQ multiplex PCR, while TCRdb's copy carries only in-frame clones and drops some. V and J calls and clone size are given by that table; D and trimming were obtained from the DNA. The table lists 80,000 to 95,000 clones, with around 1.2% in the top ten. The TCR sequence derives from a woman between 25 and 40 years old in good health and CMV-seronegative. The sequencing input was PBMCs. V gene TRBV5-4 combines with J gene TRBJ1-2; the match to TRBD1 covers 9 bases. This CDR3 is CASSLGGQGSDYGYTF. For the CDR3, the DNA is TGTGCCAGCAGCTTGGGGGGACAGGGTTCCGACTATGGCTACACCTTC.